This T cell receptor beta chain came from a study of blood T cell repertoires in COVID-19. Study context: Sites across the United States, Italy and Spain contributed samples from acute and convalescent COVID-19. PBMCs, B-cell-depleted T cells, or T cells were the source of the cDNA or gDNA that made up the material.

V lost 8 bases and J 1 base, leaving 24 bases between the germline ends. The CDR3 covers 17 residues. Germline lookup yields CDR1 SGDLS and CDR2 YYNGEE. Method: immunoSEQ multiplex PCR; TCRdb's copy keeps in-frame clones and lacks some. Of roughly 410,000 clones listed, more than 80% are singletons. This receptor was identified in a man aged 35 to 55 with acute or convalescent COVID-19. The chain has TRBV9 and TRBJ1-1; no firm D call. The sample was peripheral blood. The CDR3 spells CASGVGRGYSENTEAFF. The CDR3 DNA sequence: TGTGCCAGTGGAGTAGGGCGGGGATACTCGGAGAACACTGAAGCTTTCTTT. The variable domain in full, with the rest retrieved from reference TRBV9 and TRBJ1-1, is DSGVTQTPKHLITATGQRVTLRCSPRSGDLSVYWYQQSLDQGLQFLIQYYNGEERAKGNILERFSAQQFPDLHSELNLSSLELGDSALYFCASGVGRGYSENTEAFFGQGTRLTVV.